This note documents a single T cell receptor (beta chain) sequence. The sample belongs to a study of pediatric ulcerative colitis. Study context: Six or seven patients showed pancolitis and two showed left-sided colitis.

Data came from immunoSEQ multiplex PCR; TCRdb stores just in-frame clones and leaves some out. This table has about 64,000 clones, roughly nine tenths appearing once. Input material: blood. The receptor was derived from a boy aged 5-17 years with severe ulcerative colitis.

CDR3 coding DNA: TGTGCCAGCAGCTTAGGGGGACAGGGCTATGGCTACACCTTC. Amino acids: CASSLGGQGYGYTF. The V and J genes are TRBV7-2 and TRBJ1-2; 9 bases align to TRBD1. The germline CDR1 and CDR2 sequences are SGHTA and FQGNSA. This CDR3 is built from 14 residues. After removal of 1 base from V and 4 bases from J, the junction contained 1 base not matched to a gene.